Included here is one TCR beta chain sequence, with context. Its antigen is unknown. CDR1 and CDR2 (germline): MNHNS, SASEGT. The ends were cut back, 7 bases at V and 0 bases at J, with 12 bases in the middle. The CDR3 covers 14 residues. This specimen comes from a study of radiotherapy plus CTLA-4 blockade in lung cancer. For the study at large: Among enrolled patients, less than 20% responded and roughly 30% achieved disease control. Study results and limitations: Blood TCR clones of tumor origin expanded after radiotherapy plus ipilimumab.

The table came from immunoSEQ multiplex PCR; TCRdb's copy has only in-frame clones and leaves some out. The profile shows tens of thousands of clones, around 81% of them singletons. This sample comprised peripheral blood, obtained from a patient treated with radiotherapy plus ipilimumab. The chain carries TRBV6-1 and TRBJ1-1; the D gene is possibly TRBD1 (6 bases). This TCR derives from a human donor with non-small cell lung cancer whose response to radiotherapy plus ipilimumab could not be evaluated. Some clones in this sample may be carry-over from other donors' samples. The CDR3 DNA reads as TGTGCCAGCACCTTGGACAGAATGAACACTGAAGCTTTCTTT. This codes for CASTLDRMNTEAFF.